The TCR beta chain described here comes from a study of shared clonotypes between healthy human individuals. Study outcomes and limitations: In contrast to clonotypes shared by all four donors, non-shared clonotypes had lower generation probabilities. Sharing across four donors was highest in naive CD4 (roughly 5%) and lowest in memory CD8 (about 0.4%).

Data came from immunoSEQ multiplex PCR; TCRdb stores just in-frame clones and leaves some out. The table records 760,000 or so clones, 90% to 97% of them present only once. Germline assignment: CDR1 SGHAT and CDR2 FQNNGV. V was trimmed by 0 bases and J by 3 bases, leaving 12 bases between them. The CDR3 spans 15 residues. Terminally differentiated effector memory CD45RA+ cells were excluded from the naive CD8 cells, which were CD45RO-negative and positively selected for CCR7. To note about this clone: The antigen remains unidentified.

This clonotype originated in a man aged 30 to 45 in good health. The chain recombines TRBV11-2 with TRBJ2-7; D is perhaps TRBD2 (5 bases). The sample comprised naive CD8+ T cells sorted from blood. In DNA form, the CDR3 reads TGTGCCAGCAGCTTAGAAGCTAGCCAGAACTACGAGCAGTACTTC. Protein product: CASSLEASQNYEQYF.